These 14 T cell receptor beta chains were sequenced from one sample in a study of blood T cells in healthy people across ages. Combining a sample-barcoded 5' primer with a J-beta primer mix, a second PCR ran for roughly 7 to 12 cycles. TCRdb recomputed calls from the 5' RACE reads with MiXCR, one row per CDR3 protein. The data contain 630,000 or so distinct CDR3 sequences, around 31% of them singletons. Input material: blood. The receptors were gathered from a woman of 80 years or more in good health.

This clonotype came up many times. The chain combines TRBV7-8 with TRBJ2-3; weak D call: TRBD1 (7 bases). The CDR3 spans 16 residues. Trimming removed 5 bases from V and 1 base from J, with 16 bases in between. Germline values: CDR1 SGHVS, CDR2 FQNEAQ. The CDR3 nucleotides are TGTGCCAGCAGCCCGCAACAGGGGACTGGCACAGATACGCAGTATTTT. It encodes CASSPQQGTGTDTQYF.

This clonotype was counted ten times or more. The rearrangement joins TRBV3-1 to TRBJ2-3, with 14 bases fitting TRBD2. The CDR3 has 16 residues. CDR1 is LGHDT, CDR2 YNNKEL, per germline (reference sequence). The trim removed 3 bases at V and 1 base at J, leaving 0 bases unmatched. The CDR3 DNA is TGTGCCAGCAGCCAGGGACTAGCGGGGGGCACAGATACGCAGTATTTT. Its protein is CASSQGLAGGTDTQYF.

Comments on this clonotype: A clone one base away is much larger, so this may be a read error. The chain links TRBV6-6 to TRBJ2-3; D is possibly TRBD1 (6 bases). CDR3 length: 15 amino acids. Trimming took 4 bases from V and 3 from J, leaving 14 bases between them. Looked up from germline, CDR1 is MNHNY and CDR2 is SVGAGI (reference sequence). CDR3 coding DNA: TGTGCCAGCAGTTCAGGGGACGGGGTAACAGATACGCAGTATTTT. This sequence encodes CASSSGDGVTDTQYF.

This clonotype was seen at least ten times. The chain combines TRBV30 with TRBJ2-1, with 7 positions matching TRBD1. Per the germline V gene, CDR1 is GTSNPN and CDR2 is SVGIG (reference sequence). The CDR3 has 15 amino acids. Germline trimming cut 0 bases from V and 8 bases from J; bases unmatched to any gene: 10. The CDR3 sequence: CAWSVGLTGSDEQFF. CDR3 nucleotides: TGTGCCTGGAGTGTTGGGTTGACAGGGTCCGATGAGCAGTTCTTC.

This clonotype has a count of ten or more. A much larger clone differs from this one at a single base, so this may be a read error. The J gene is TRBJ1-1, the V gene TRBV5-1; 7 positions match TRBD1. The CDR3 covers 14 residues. Germline V gives CDR1 SGHRS, CDR2 YFSETQ. V lost 4 bases and J lost 4; bases outside the gene matches: 7. The DNA for the CDR3 is TGCGCCAGCAGCGGGGACAGTTTCTGCACTGAAGCTTTCTTT. It yields the protein CASSGDSFCTEAFF.

This clonotype was recorded at least ten times. The rearrangement joins TRBV20-1 to TRBJ2-3; 10 bases align to TRBD2. The trim removed 3 bases at V and 8 bases at J, leaving 11 bases unmatched. Germline V CDR1 and CDR2: DFQATT, SNEGSKA (reference sequence). The CDR3 covers 15 residues. Here the CDR3 DNA reads TGCAGTGCTAGGGACGCTAGCGGGGGCCCTCTTACGCAGTATTTT. Translating it yields CSARDASGGPLTQYF.

At least ten counts were recorded for this clonotype. V gene TRBV4-1 combines with J gene TRBJ2-1; 10 positions agree with TRBD2. Per germline, CDR1 MGHRA and CDR2 YSYEKL. The ends lost 0 bases at V and 4 bases at J; junction bases unmatched: 6. This CDR3 spans 17 amino acids. Here the CDR3 reads CASSQEGAGGLYNEQFF. The CDR3 coding sequence is TGCGCCAGCAGCCAAGAAGGAGCGGGGGGGCTGTACAATGAGCAGTTCTTC.

There are many counts of this clonotype. The V gene is TRBV27, the J gene TRBJ2-6, with unresolved D. Germline CDR1 and CDR2: MNHEY and SMNVEV (reference sequence). V lost 6 bases and J 0 bases, leaving 3 bases between the germline ends. The CDR3 runs to 13 residues. The CDR3 spells CASSRSGANVLTF. The DNA of the CDR3 is TGTGCCAGCAGCCGCTCTGGGGCCAACGTCCTGACTTTC.

This clonotype appeared many times. A read error may account for a junction end that differs from germline. The V gene is TRBV7-9, the J gene TRBJ2-5, with a tentative D call TRBD1 (6 bases). Germline V gives CDR1 SEHNR, CDR2 FQNEAQ (reference sequence). CDR3 length: 12 amino acids. CDR3 loop: CASSSQGETQYF. The CDR3 region has the DNA TGCGCCAGCAGTTCTCAGGGGGAGACCCAGTACTTC.

This clonotype showed up just a few times. The J gene is TRBJ2-4, the V gene TRBV19; D is unresolved. The CDR3 length is 13 residues. CDR1 LNHDA and CDR2 SQIVND come from the germline V gene (reference sequence). V was cut by 5 bases and J by 7 bases, with 12 bases left in between. CDR3 sequence (DNA): TGTGCCAGTAGTTCCCGACATCTGAACATTCAGTACTTC. Residues: CASSSRHLNIQYF. The full variable domain, completed using reference TRBV19 and TRBJ2-4, is DGGITQSPKYLFRKEGQNVTLSCEQNLNHDAMYWYRQDPGQGLRLIYYSQIVNDFQKGDIAEGYSVSREKKESFPLTVTSAQKNPTAFYLCASSSRHLNIQYFGAGTRLSVL.

On this clonotype: A much larger clone is a single base away; this may be a read error. The chain recombines TRBV5-1 with TRBJ2-7, with D perhaps TRBD1 or TRBD2 (6 bases each). The CDR3 is made up of 16 amino acids. Germline CDR1 reads SGHRS; CDR2 reads YFSETQ. V was clipped by 1 base and J by 7 bases, with 21 bases between them. The CDR3 reads CASSLRGGMGYNEQYF. The CDR3 bases are TGCGCCAGCAGCTTGAGAGGGGGGATGGGCTACAATGAGCAGTACTTC.

This clonotype was observed at least ten times. The chain combines TRBV7-8 with TRBJ1-5; 8 bases fit TRBD1. Germline trimming cut 8 bases from V and 1 base from J; bases unmatched to any gene: 10. This CDR3 spans 16 amino acids. CDR1 is SGHVS, CDR2 FQNEAQ, per germline. The CDR3 protein is CASQMGQGASNQPQHF. In nucleotides, the CDR3 is TGTGCCAGCCAGATGGGGCAGGGGGCGAGCAATCAGCCCCAGCATTTT.

The chain links TRBV19 to TRBJ1-2; no clear D gene. The CDR3 consists of 15 residues. Per germline, CDR1 LNHDA and CDR2 SQIVND (reference sequence). Deletions cut 3 bases from V and 4 bases from J, with 15 bases between. CDR3 loop: CASSIGRGTSYGYTF. In DNA, the CDR3 is TGTGCCAGTAGTATTGGAAGAGGTACTAGCTATGGCTACACCTTC.

J is TRBJ1-5 and V is TRBV6-2 or TRBV6-3; 8 bases agree with TRBD1. Trimming removed 0 bases from V and 3 bases from J; junction bases left unmatched: 7. This CDR3 is 17 amino acids long. The germline CDR1 and CDR2 sequences are MNHEY and SVGEGT. CDR3 residues: CASSYSIYRGVNQPQHF. The CDR3 nucleotides read TGTGCCAGCAGTTACTCGATCTACAGGGGGGTCAATCAGCCCCAGCATTTT.